The TCR beta chain under discussion was sequenced for a study of persistence of HIV-infected CD4 T cells (TCRdb year 2020). General notes on the study: Suppressive ART had been received by participants for a median of roughly 8 years. Peripheral blood samples of up to roughly 200 mL were collected at multiple time points, except for a couple of participants, who underwent leukapheresis at a single time point. The clonality of all cells in each sorted population was measured by TCRbeta sequencing, and the clonality of infected cells was measured by proviral sequencing. CMV- and HIV-1 Gag-responding CD4+ T cells were isolated from ART-treated individuals so that antigen-driven clonal expansion of HIV-1-infected cells could be examined. Cross-participant TCR cluster analysis included 8 or 9 participants for CMV and more than five participants for Gag.

Reading the label with the study, this specimen's treatment or condition is: suppressive antiretroviral therapy. A pool of overlapping 15-mer peptides from HIV-1 Gag, at 0.8 to 1 ug per peptide per mL, was used to stimulate the cells. Responding CD4+ T cells were sorted on the basis of upregulation of both CD40 ligand and CD69. HIV-1-infected adults in whom suppressive ART had been started during chronic infection were enrolled as participants. For at least 4 years, the participants' plasma HIV-1 RNA had been undetectable, below 50 copies/mL. To be included, a participant needed positive CMV serology and a CD4+ T cell count above 400 cells/uL. Before stimulation, PBMCs were isolated using density centrifugation and depleted of CD8+ T cells. For approximately 18 hours, the CD8-depleted PBMCs were stimulated with anti-CD28/CD49d costimulation, a CD40-blocking antibody, and enfuvirtide to prevent new infections. Cell sorting was done on a Beckman Coulter MoFlo Legacy or XDP sorter, and dead cells were excluded with propidium iodide. For samples with more than one million cells, genomic DNA was extracted with the QIAamp DNA Mini Kit, and for all other samples the Quick-DNA Microprep Kit was used.

Concerning this clone: Its specific antigen is unknown. No clone much larger than this one lies a single base away; base qualities are absent.

What the research found in general, with its limitations: Degenerate expanded CDR3beta sequences were enriched in antigen-responding cells, suggesting convergent selection of CD4+ responses to CMV and Gag. Within the same sorted populations, TCR oligoclonality correlated with proviral oligoclonality. Significantly lower TCRbeta richness was observed in CMV- and Gag-responding cells than in anti-CD3/anti-CD28-responding cells, and higher oligoclonality was observed in CMV-responding cells than in CD3/CD28-stimulated and Gag-responding cells. Only a small number of individuals took part in the study, and the range of antigens tested was limited. Bulk TCR analyses could not be limited to the rare CMV-responding cells that actually contained HIV-1 proviruses.

The immunoSEQ hsTCRB assay version 4 in survey mode was used to sequence TCRbeta repertoires from genomic DNA. For TCRbeta sequencing, genomic DNA was diluted to around 10 ng/uL, with up to 1 ug used per sample. The original methods were these. ImmunoSeq Analyzer 3.0 was used for analysis of TCRbeta data, and diversity was computed on productive nucleotide rearrangements. Using the Immunarch R package, the improved Chao index served to estimate lower-bound TCR diversity and the Gini coefficient served to estimate clonality. Different nucleotide rearrangements encoding the same CDR3beta amino acid sequence were counted as distinct clonotypes. TCRbeta sequences significantly enriched in antigen-responding cells relative to anti-CD3/anti-CD28-activated cells were identified by differential abundance analysis. Using predicted peptide-MHC specificity as the basis, GLIPH2 grouped TCRs into clusters, both for each participant individually and for the merged data sets that combined participants. Not all clones reach the TCRdb copy of this immuneACCESS table, which keeps in-frame sequences only. Checked studies attribute under half of the gap to unresolved V genes and leave the rest unexplained. Clonal size and the V and J genes are those of that table, whereas D and trimming came from the DNA. The sample table shows under 20,000 clones, and roughly 60% are seen once. The ten largest clones add up to 1.5% to 2% of the sample.

The material was CD4+ T cells sorted from PBMCs after roughly 18-hour stimulation, obtained from a patient who received antiretroviral therapy. This specimen's cell subset or site label, interpreted: CD40L+CD69+ CD4 T cells responding to HIV-1 Gag peptides. The receptor's source is an adult woman with HIV who was CMV-seropositive.

The nucleotide sequence reads TGTGCCAGCAGTTCGTGGGGGCTTGGTGGCTACACCTTC. It codes for CASSSWGLGGYTF. The receptor chain draws on TRBV6-2 or TRBV6-3 and TRBJ1-2, and possibly TRBD1, on 6 matching bases. V is reduced by 4 bases and J by 7 bases, leaving a spacing of 13 bases between them. Taken from cysteine to phenylalanine, the CDR3 has 13 residues. Solely the CDR3 DNA is kept, with 39 bases framed from the first base. Via the germline V gene, CDR1 is MNHEY and CDR2 SVGEGT.